Listed below are T cell receptor beta chains from one sample, sequenced in a study of blood T cell repertoires in COVID-19. Libraries were prepared by immunoSEQ multiplex PCR; TCRdb keeps only in-frame clonotypes and omits some of them. The table has around 310,000 clones, 85% to 90% seen once. The source material was PBMCs or T cells enriched from blood (not recorded which). The receptors were sampled from a woman aged 30 to 39 who had recovered from COVID-19. CDR3s include the opening cysteine and the closing phenylalanine or tryptophan. Fields, in order: J gene, V gene, CDR3 length, CDR3 protein.

>TRBJ1-1|TRBV27|13
CASSRTANTEAFF
>TRBJ1-6|TRBV5-1|14
CASSWGQNNSPLHF
>TRBJ1-2|TRBV6-5|14
CASRQQGIHYGYTF
>TRBJ2-7|TRBV28|14
CASRRSGSGHEQYF
>TRBJ2-1|TRBV7-2|19
CASSLVGLAGVGFYNEQFF
>TRBJ1-5|TRBV6-1|16
CASSEWPRRGNQPQHF
>TRBJ2-1|TRBV11-3|16
CASSLADYPPYNEQFF
>TRBJ1-4|TRBV4-3|15
CASSQDSATNEKLFF
>TRBJ2-5|TRBV28|19
CASSFIFGIGTPAKETQYF
>TRBJ2-3|TRBV5-1|16
CASSLNSRESTDTQYF
>TRBJ2-1|TRBV5-1|16
CASSYSGTSGYNEQFF
>TRBJ2-3|TRBV30|14
CAWSVPRIRYTQYF
>TRBJ1-6|TRBV6-2/TRBV6-3|14
CASSSPLRGSPLHF
>TRBJ1-4|TRBV4-3|16
CASSQVPQGANEKLFF
>TRBJ2-5|TRBV24-1|14
CATSGQGRWETQYF
>TRBJ1-2|TRBV12-3/TRBV12-4|13
CASTKPGQHGYTF
>TRBJ2-5|TRBV2|20
CASSEAMASSGRLGWETQYF
>TRBJ2-3|TRBV7-9|15
CASSYGGANTDTQYF
>TRBJ2-1|TRBV27|15
CASSHRDRGYNEQFF
>TRBJ1-3|TRBV15|15
CATSRNTGTSNTIYF
>TRBJ2-7|TRBV4-2|16
CASSQEGTSEGYEQYF
>TRBJ2-7|TRBV18|15
CASSVLPGREYEQYF
>TRBJ1-4|TRBV11-2|13
CATNRVVGEKLFF
>TRBJ2-1|TRBV16|16
CASSPSGGQSYNEQFF
>TRBJ1-1|TRBV5-4|13
CASSLVRGTEAFF
>TRBJ2-7|TRBV13|17
CASRSSHRATPSYEQYF
>TRBJ2-1|TRBV27|15
CASSLIPPGYNEQFF
>TRBJ2-2|TRBV7-9|15
CASSQTTGNTGELFF
>TRBJ2-7|TRBV18|15
CASSPPGLGNYEQYF
>TRBJ2-1|TRBV7-2|16
CASSVSSGSSYNEQFF
>TRBJ1-1|TRBV19|17
CASRNHRGQLANTEAFF
>TRBJ2-3|TRBV5-5|15
CASSLRTGSTDTQYF
>TRBJ2-7|TRBV4-3|16
CASSQEFLAASYEQYF